One and the same sample provided the 3 T cell receptor beta chains below, sequenced in a study of blood T cell repertoires in COVID-19. Clones were sequenced by immunoSEQ multiplex PCR, and TCRdb holds only the in-frame ones, with some missing. The sample shows roughly 100,000 clones, roughly 92% of them seen only once. The specimen sequenced was peripheral blood. These receptors came from a woman between 45 and 65 years old with COVID-19, enrolled during active disease.

The V call is TRBV28, the J call TRBJ2-5, with a weak D call TRBD2 (6 bases). The CDR3 runs to 13 residues. Germline V lookup: CDR1 MDHEN, CDR2 SYDVKM. With 8 bases removed from V and 1 base from J, the gap between germline ends came to 11 bases. As DNA, the CDR3 is TGTGCCAGCGGAGGGACGCTCCAAGAGACCCAGTACTTC. The encoded protein is CASGGTLQETQYF.

A single count supports this clone. This sequence joins TRBV7-2 and TRBJ2-7; 12 bases are a match to TRBD2. CDR1 is SGHTA, CDR2 FQGNSA, per germline. The CDR3 runs 19 residues. Germline trimming cut 3 bases from V and 3 bases from J; bases unmatched to any gene: 15. CDR3 sequence reads: CASSFTTSGLAGPIYEQYF. The CDR3 region has the DNA TGTGCCAGCAGCTTTACCACATCTGGACTAGCGGGGCCTATCTACGAGCAGTACTTC.

CDR3 amino acids: CASSIMVASDGELFF. The DNA for the CDR3 is TGTGCCAGTAGTATAATGGTAGCTAGCGACGGGGAGCTGTTTTTT. The rearrangement uses TRBV19 and TRBJ2-2; a weak D match, TRBD2 (6 bases). This CDR3 is 15 amino acids long. Germline values: CDR1 LNHDA, CDR2 SQIVND (reference sequence). Trimming took 2 bases from V and 7 from J, leaving 14 bases between them.